This TCR beta chain was captured in a study of control samples from healthy donors and cancer patients. The CDR3 runs to 15 residues. Trimming removed 4 bases from V and 5 bases from J, with 14 bases in between. The V gene's germline CDR1 is LGHDT and CDR2 YNNKEL (reference sequence). Libraries were prepared by immunoSEQ multiplex PCR; TCRdb keeps only in-frame clonotypes and omits some of them. The table has fewer than 200,000 clones, around nine tenths seen once. The clonotype comes from a woman aged 25 to 39 in good health. Sequenced input: blood. The chain carries TRBV3-1 (or the pseudogene TRBV3-2) and TRBJ2-2; no reliable D call. CDR3 in DNA: TGTGCCAGCAGCCTACTTCGGACGGTAACCGGGGAGCTGTTTTTT. As protein: CASSLLRTVTGELFF.